This is a list of T cell receptor beta chains from one sample in a study of regulatory T cells in long-lasting Graves disease. TCRdb fed the multiplex PCR reads into MiXCR, producing one record per CDR3 protein. The sample consists of hundreds of thousands of distinct CDR3 sequences, 15% to 17% of them appearing once. The sample was peripheral blood mononuclear cells (PBMCs), taken at new diagnosis, from a patient treated with antithyroid drugs. These TCRs come from a female donor with Graves disease. Each CDR3 is given with its conserved first and last residue. A D gene is named only where the DNA matches it firmly. Expanded clones are given a class, and other clones once, few, many or no size at all.

.,TRBV5-4,few,TRBJ1-2,CASSGAGQTNYGYTF,TGTGCCAGCAGCGGGGCGGGACAAACTAACTATGGCTACACCTTC
.,TRBV10-2,many,TRBJ1-2,CASSTFQMGFLNGYTF,TGCGCCAGCAGCACCTTCCAGATGGGCTTCTTGAATGGCTACACCTTC
TRBD1,TRBV28,.,TRBJ1-3,CASSAGQPGNTIYF,TGTGCCAGCAGTGCGGGACAGCCCGGAAACACCATATATTTT
.,TRBV10-1,.,TRBJ1-4,CASSESTRGGRGEKLFF,TGCGCCAGCAGTGAGTCGACTCGCGGGGGAAGAGGTGAAAAACTGTTTTTT
.,TRBV20-1,few,TRBJ2-5,CSARVGGQKTQYF,TGCAGTGCTAGAGTGGGTGGGCAGAAGACCCAGTACTTC
TRBD2,TRBV13,.,TRBJ2-7,CASSSPLAEGYEQYF,TGTGCCAGCAGCTCCCCCCTAGCGGAGGGATACGAGCAGTACTTC
TRBD1,TRBV11-2,.,TRBJ1-5,CASSLGDRRRAPQHF,TGTGCCAGCAGCTTAGGGGACAGGCGGCGAGCGCCCCAGCATTTT
TRBD2,TRBV30,few,TRBJ2-3,CAWSVRAGGSTDTQYF,TGTGCCTGGAGTGTACGAGCGGGAGGTAGCACAGATACGCAGTATTTT
.,TRBV28,many,TRBJ1-2,CASSFPSQGLYGYTF,TGTGCCAGCAGTTTCCCTTCCCAGGGACTCTATGGCTACACCTTC
TRBD2,TRBV6-1,.,TRBJ2-3,CASSELAGADTQCF,TGTGCCAGCAGTGAACTAGCGGGAGCAGATACGCAGTGTTTT
TRBD2,TRBV7-9,.,TRBJ2-1,CASSSPSGGAVNEQFF,TGTGCCAGCAGCTCACCTAGCGGGGGGGCAGTAAATGAGCAGTTCTTC
.,TRBV11-2,many,TRBJ2-1,CASSLNSLGGNEQFF,TGTGCCAGCAGCTTAAATTCCTTGGGGGGCAATGAGCAGTTCTTC
TRBD2,TRBV19,once,TRBJ2-3,CASKPSGGTDTQYF,TGTGCCAGTAAGCCTAGCGGAGGCACAGATACGCAGTATTTT
TRBD1,TRBV28,many,TRBJ1-1,CASSSFGTGGSEAFF,TGTGCCAGCTCCAGTTTTGGGACAGGGGGCTCTGAAGCTTTCTTT
.,TRBV7-9,many,TRBJ2-5,CASSPEGLREVETQYF,TGTGCCAGCAGCCCGGAGGGTCTAAGAGAGGTGGAGACCCAGTACTTC